This TCR beta chain derives from a study of blood T cells in healthy people across ages (dated by TCRdb to the mid-2010s). About the study as a whole: In model experiments, template switching captured roughly one uniquely barcoded TCR beta cDNA molecule for every two T cells. Age-related changes in TCR beta repertoire diversity were measured in the study by deep sequencing normalized with unique cDNA molecular identifiers. The donors were split into four age groups: young (average roughly 15 years), middle-aged (39), aged (more than 55) and long-lived (about 74). To avoid experimental bias, donors of different ages were distributed randomly across sequencing lanes. Two additional independent replicas of 1 million unique cDNA reads from the same blood draw were analyzed for two donors (one aged 18 to 30 and one aged 80 or older). The full study reports these points: Donor CMV infection status was unknown, potentially confounding age-related changes in expanded clonotypes. Compared with the aged group, the long-lived group had more naive CD4+ T cells, fewer expanded clones and increased TCR diversity, suggesting age selection. Observed TCR beta diversity correlated strongly with the percentage of naive T cells measured by flow cytometry. Conclusive comparison of naive and antigen-experienced compartments was prevented by the profiling of bulk unsorted PBMCs. As age increased, observed TCR beta diversity per million T cells dropped in a roughly linear way, and a significant reduction was already evident by age about 40. Total diversity estimates from one million sequenced T cells were considered lower bounds and underestimates.

The CDR3 runs 15 amino acids, cysteine and phenylalanine included. The sequence is cut down to CDR3 DNA, 45 bases in frame from base 1. From the germline V gene, CDR1 is SGHVS and CDR2 is FQNEAQ. After removal of 2 bases from V and 6 bases from J, the junction retains 10 bases not matched to a gene. The roughly 39 donors, aged roughly 6 to 90 years, were systemically healthy Caucasian individuals from Russia. Roughly 9.5 milliliters of peripheral blood were drawn from each donor into EDTA-treated Vacutainer tubes. PBMCs were isolated by Ficoll-Paque density-gradient centrifugation, with at least 6.5 million obtained per sample. Trizol reagent was used to extract total RNA from the PBMCs, yielding at least 5 micrograms per sample. For every donor, an aliquot of PBMCs went through flow cytometry to measure the percentages of naive CD45RAhigh/CD27high T cells. To prepare the library, 5' RACE was applied. TCRdb shows the sequencer as Illumina HiSeq 2500. The second PCR ran for about 6 to 12 cycles and used a J-beta primer mix along with a sample-barcoded 5' primer. Each TCR beta cDNA molecule received a unique molecular identifier from a template-switch 5' adaptor carrying 12 random nucleotides. Each sample yielded at least 2.5 million CDR3-containing paired-end reads. First-strand cDNA synthesis was performed from all RNA using the Mint cDNA synthesis kit, with priming by a TRBC-specific oligonucleotide. After uracil-DNA glycosylase treatment, a first 18-cycle PCR used universal primers M1SS and BC2_uni_R on all cDNA. The study's processing was this. Normalization of each sample was performed by random selection of 1 million high-quality reads, each carrying a distinct molecular identifier. Instead of being binned into consensus sequences, reads with shared molecular identifiers were discarded. MiTCR, set to a Q25 quality threshold and the strictest error-elimination algorithm, was used for CDR3 identification, clonotype clustering and error correction. A nonparametric unseen species model using Euler transformation provided a lower-bound estimate of total TCR beta diversity. The public reads were run again by TCRdb, first through fastp at Q25 and then through MiXCR, and only productive beta chains were kept. Rows with a matching CDR3 protein are joined into one entry that keeps the most common DNA and genes. V and J calls and clone size were set by TCRdb, not the authors. Present in this sample are roughly 640,000 distinct CDR3 sequences, roughly 30% of which were seen just once. The top ten constitute 15% to 19% of the sample.

This clonotype was counted ten times or more. The specificity of this receptor is unknown. No base quality values were provided; no much bigger clone lies one nucleotide off. The sequence came from a woman older than 75 in good health. Sequenced input: blood. The chain is encoded by TRBV7-8 joined to TRBJ2-7; TRBD1 aligns with 7 central bases. The DNA is as follows: TGTGCCAGCAGCTTAAAGACAGGGAACGCCATCGAGCAGTACTTC. Its product reads: CASSLKTGNAIEQYF. Reference TRBV7-8 and TRBJ2-7 proteins supply the regions before and after the CDR3; the full variable domain is: GAGVSQSPRYKVAKRGQDVALRCDPISGHVSLFWYQQALGQGPEFLTYFQNEAQLDKSGLPSDRFFAERPEGSVSTLKIQRTQQEDSAVYLCASSLKTGNAIEQYFGPGTRLTVT.